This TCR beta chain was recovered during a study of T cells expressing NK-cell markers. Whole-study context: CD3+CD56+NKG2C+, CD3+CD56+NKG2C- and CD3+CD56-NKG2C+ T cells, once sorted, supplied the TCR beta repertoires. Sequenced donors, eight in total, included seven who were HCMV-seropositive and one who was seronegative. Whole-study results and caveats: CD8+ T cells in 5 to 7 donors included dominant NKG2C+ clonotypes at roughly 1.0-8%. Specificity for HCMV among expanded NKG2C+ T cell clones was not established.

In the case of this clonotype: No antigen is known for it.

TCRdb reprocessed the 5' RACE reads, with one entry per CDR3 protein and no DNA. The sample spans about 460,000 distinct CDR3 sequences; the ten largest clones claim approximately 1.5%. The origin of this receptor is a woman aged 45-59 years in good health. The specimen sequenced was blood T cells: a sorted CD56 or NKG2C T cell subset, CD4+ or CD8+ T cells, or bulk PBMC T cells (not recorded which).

This CDR3 reads CSVRGGSDEQFF. V usage is TRBV29-1 and J usage is TRBJ2-1; TCRdb's D gene call, TRBD1, goes unchecked for lack of DNA. From germline, CDR1 is SQVTM and CDR2 ANQGSEA. This CDR3 has 12 residues.